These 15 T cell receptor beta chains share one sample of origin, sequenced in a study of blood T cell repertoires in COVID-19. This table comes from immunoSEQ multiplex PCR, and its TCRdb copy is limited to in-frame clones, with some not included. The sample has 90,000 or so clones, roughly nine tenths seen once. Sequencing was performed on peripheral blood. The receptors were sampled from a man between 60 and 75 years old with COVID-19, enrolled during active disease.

The CDR3 reads CAPERGRGGTQYF. In DNA form, the CDR3 reads TGTGCCCCAGAGAGAGGGCGGGGGGGGACCCAGTACTTC. The chain carries TRBV28 and TRBJ2-5; 9 bases are a match to TRBD2. Unmatched junction bases numbered 11, after V lost 11 bases and J lost 7 bases. CDR1 MDHEN and CDR2 SYDVKM come from the germline V gene. The CDR3 length is 13 residues.

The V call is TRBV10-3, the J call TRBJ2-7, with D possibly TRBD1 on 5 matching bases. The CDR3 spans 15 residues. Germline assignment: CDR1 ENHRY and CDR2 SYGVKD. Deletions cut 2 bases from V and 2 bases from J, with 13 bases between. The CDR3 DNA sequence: TGTGCCATCAGTGAGGGGCAGGGATCTACCTACGAGCAGTACTTC. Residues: CAISEGQGSTYEQYF.

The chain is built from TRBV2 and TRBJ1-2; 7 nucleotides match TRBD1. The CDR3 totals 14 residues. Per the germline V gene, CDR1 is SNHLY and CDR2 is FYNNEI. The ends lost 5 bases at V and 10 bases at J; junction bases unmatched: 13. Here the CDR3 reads CASSPDRDRGVYTF. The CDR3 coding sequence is TGTGCCAGCAGTCCGGACCGGGACAGAGGTGTCTACACCTTC.

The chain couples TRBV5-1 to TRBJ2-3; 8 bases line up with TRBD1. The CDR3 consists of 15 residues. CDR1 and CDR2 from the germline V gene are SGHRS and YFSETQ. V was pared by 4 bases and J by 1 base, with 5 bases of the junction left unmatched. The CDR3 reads CASSPGQGGTDTQYF. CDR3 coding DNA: TGCGCCAGCAGCCCTGGACAGGGAGGCACAGATACGCAGTATTTT.

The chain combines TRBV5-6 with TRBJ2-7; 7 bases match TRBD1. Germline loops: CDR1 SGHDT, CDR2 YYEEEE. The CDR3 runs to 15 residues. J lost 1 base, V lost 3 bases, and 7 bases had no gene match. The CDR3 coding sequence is TGTGCCAGCAGCTCCGAATACAGGGGATCCTACGAGCAGTACTTC. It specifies CASSSEYRGSYEQYF. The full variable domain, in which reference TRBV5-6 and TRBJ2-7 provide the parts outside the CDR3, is DAGVTQSPTHLIKTRGQQVTLRCSPKSGHDTVSWYQQALGQGPQFIFQYYEEEERQRGNFPDRFSGHQFPNYSSELNVNALLLGDSALYLCASSSEYRGSYEQYFGPGTRLTVT.

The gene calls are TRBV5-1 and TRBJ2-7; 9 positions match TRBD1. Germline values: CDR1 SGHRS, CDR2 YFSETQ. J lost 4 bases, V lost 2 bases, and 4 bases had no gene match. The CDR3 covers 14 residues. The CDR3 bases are TGCGCCAGCAGCTTTTTGGGACAGGGTTACGAGCAGTACTTC. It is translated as CASSFLGQGYEQYF. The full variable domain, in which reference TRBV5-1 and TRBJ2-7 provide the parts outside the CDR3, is KAGVTQTPRYLIKTRGQQVTLSCSPISGHRSVSWYQQTPGQGLQFLFEYFSETQRNKGNFPGRFSGRQFSNSRSEMNVSTLELGDSALYLCASSFLGQGYEQYFGPGTRLTVT.

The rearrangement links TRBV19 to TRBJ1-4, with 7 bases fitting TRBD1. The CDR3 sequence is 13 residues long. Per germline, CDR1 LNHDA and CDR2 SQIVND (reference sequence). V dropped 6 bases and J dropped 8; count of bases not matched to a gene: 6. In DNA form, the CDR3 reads TGTGCCAGTAGCCTACAGGGACAGGAAAAACTGTTTTTT. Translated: CASSLQGQEKLFF.

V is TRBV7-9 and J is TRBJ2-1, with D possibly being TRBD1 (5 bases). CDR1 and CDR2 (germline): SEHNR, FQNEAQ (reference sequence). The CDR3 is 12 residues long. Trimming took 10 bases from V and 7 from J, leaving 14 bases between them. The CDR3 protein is CATLTDLNEQFF. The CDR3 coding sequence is TGTGCCACGCTGACAGACCTTAATGAGCAGTTCTTC.

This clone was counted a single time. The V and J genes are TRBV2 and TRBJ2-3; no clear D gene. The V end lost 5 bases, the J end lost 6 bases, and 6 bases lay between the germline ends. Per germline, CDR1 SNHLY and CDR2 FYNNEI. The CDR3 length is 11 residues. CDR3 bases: TGTGCCAGCAGTAACTGGGATACGCAGTATTTT. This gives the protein CASSNWDTQYF.

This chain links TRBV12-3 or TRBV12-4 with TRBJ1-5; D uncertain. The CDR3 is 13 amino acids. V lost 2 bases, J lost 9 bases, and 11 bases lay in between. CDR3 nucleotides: TGTGCCAGCAGTTTAAAGGAAGAGGGGCCCCAGCATTTT. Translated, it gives CASSLKEEGPQHF.

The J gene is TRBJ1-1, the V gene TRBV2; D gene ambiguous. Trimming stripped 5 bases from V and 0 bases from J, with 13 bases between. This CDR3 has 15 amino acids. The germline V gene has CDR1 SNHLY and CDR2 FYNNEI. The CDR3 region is CASSFQTGVNTEAFF. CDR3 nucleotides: TGTGCCAGCAGTTTCCAGACGGGTGTGAACACTGAAGCTTTCTTT.

In DNA form, the CDR3 reads TGTGCCAGCAGTGGGGGGGGCCAGTACGCTGAAGCTTTCTTT. The encoded protein is CASSGGGQYAEAFF. The chain joins TRBV2 to TRBJ1-1; D may be TRBD1 (6 bases). The V gene lost 4 bases and the J gene lost 6 bases, with 15 bases spanning the gap. The CDR3 is 14 amino acids. Germline CDR1 reads SNHLY; CDR2 reads FYNNEI.

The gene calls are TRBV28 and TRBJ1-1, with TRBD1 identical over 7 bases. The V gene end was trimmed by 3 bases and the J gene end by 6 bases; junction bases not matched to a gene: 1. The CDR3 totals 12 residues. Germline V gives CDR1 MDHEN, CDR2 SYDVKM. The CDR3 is CASSFRGAEAFF. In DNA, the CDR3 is TGTGCCAGCAGTTTCAGGGGGGCTGAAGCTTTCTTT.

DNA for the CDR3: TGTGCCAGCAGCCAAGATCTGAGAGAGCAGTACTTC. This sequence encodes CASSQDLREQYF. The chain combines TRBV3-1 (or the pseudogene TRBV3-2) with TRBJ2-7; D remains unclear. The CDR3 loop spans 12 amino acids. The V end lost 0 bases, the J end lost 7 bases, and 7 bases lay between the germline ends. Germline loops: CDR1 LGHDT, CDR2 YNNKEL (reference sequence).

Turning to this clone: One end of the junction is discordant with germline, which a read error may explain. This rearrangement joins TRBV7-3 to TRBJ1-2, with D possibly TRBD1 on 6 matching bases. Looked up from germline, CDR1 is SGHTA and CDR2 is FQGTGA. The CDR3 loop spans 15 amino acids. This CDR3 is CASSLTNLGAGGYTF. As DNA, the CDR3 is TGTGCCAGCAGTTTAACCAACCTGGGGGCTGGCGGCTACACCTTC.